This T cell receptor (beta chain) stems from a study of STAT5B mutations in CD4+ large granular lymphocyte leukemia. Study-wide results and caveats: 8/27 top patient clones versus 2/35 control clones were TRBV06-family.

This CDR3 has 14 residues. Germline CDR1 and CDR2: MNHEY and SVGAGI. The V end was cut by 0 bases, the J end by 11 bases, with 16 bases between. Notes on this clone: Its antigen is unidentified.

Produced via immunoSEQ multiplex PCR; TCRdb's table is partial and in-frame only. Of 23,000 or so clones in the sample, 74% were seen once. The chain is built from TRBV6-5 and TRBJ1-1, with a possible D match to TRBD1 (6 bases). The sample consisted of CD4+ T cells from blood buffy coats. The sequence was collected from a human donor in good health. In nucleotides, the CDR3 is TGTGCCAGCAGTTACTCGGTTTACCGACAGGCGGCTTTCTTT. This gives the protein CASSYSVYRQAAFF.